The clone carrying this T cell receptor (beta chain) was picked up a small number of times. Its matching antigen is unknown. Extraction yielded total RNA from whole blood (unfractionated). These data belong to a study of human T cells and chemical hapten exposure. Findings and caveats of the study: DPC sensitization produced no change in TCRs with frequency above 1 in 1000.

The CDR3 runs 15 residues. Germline lookup yields CDR1 MDHEN and CDR2 SYDVKM. Trimming left V 1 base short and J 2 bases short, with 9 bases between. Library construction involved attaching unique molecular identifiers to individual cDNA molecules, which allowed quantitative, reproducible TCR counting. TCRdb re-called the 5' RACE reads through MiXCR, storing one row per CDR3 protein. The sample contains 100,000 to 120,000 distinct CDR3 sequences, roughly 19% of which appear only once. This clonotype was sampled from a human donor in good health. V is TRBV28 and J is TRBJ2-4; D call uncertain. CDR3 loop: CASSLYQSSKNIQYF. CDR3 sequence (DNA): TGTGCCAGCAGTTTATATCAGAGCTCCAAAAACATTCAGTACTTC.